The text below deals with one T cell receptor beta chain. Its antigen remains unknown. Time point defined: newly diagnosed GD, antithyroid drugs for less than 3 months. Researchers made the TCR library from RNA that was extracted from PBMCs. The sample is drawn from a study of regulatory T cells in long-lasting Graves disease. The CDR3 runs 17 residues. Germline trimming cut 2 bases from V and 2 bases from J; bases unmatched to any gene: 5. The V gene's germline CDR1 is LGHNA and CDR2 YNFKEQ. Study results and caveats: Preferential use of TRBV28, TRBJ1-2 and TRBJ2-5 was seen in persistent disease.

Building the TCR beta libraries relied on iRepertoire HTBI primers, and CDR3 regions underwent Arm-PCR. Using its own MiXCR run on the multiplex PCR reads, TCRdb lists one record per CDR3 protein. The sample has roughly 420,000 distinct CDR3 sequences, about 15% seen once; the top ten hold roughly a tenth. These data were also filed under a second study, of T cells in Graves' hyperthyroidism and ophthalmopathy. That paper states: In patients aged 18 to 65, hyperthyroidism was newly diagnosed, with duration under 2 months. Ophthalmopathy got predicted by the model a median approximately 6 months before its onset.

This clonotype originated in a woman aged 25 to 39 with Graves disease. This chain links TRBV4-2 with TRBJ1-6; 8 nucleotides align to TRBD1. The sequences come from peripheral blood mononuclear cells (PBMCs), collected at new diagnosis, from a patient treated with antithyroid drugs. DNA for the CDR3: TGTGCCAGCAGCCAACTACAGGGGGGCGCCTATAATTCACCCCTCCACTTT. This translates into CASSQLQGGAYNSPLHF.